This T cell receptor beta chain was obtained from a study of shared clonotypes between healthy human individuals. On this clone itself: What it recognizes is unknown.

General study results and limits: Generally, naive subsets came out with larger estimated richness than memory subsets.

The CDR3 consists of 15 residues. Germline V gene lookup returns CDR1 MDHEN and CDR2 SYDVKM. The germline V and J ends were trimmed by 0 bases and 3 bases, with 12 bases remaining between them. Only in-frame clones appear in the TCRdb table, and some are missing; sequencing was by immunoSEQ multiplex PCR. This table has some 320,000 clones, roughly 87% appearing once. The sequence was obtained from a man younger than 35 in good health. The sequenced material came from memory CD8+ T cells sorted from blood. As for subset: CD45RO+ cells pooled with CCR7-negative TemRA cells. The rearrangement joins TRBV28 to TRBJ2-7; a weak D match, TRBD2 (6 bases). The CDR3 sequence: CASSLWGGPHYEQYF. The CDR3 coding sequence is TGTGCCAGCAGTTTATGGGGAGGACCCCACTACGAGCAGTACTTC.